This T cell receptor beta chain was sequenced during a study of metastatic and nonmetastatic thyroid tumors. Study overall: Blood and tumor or nodule tissue repertoires from malignant and benign thyroid patients were compared. Findings and caveats of the study: Reported TCR beta diversity, measured in blood and tumor, was significantly higher for malignant thyroid tumors than for benign nodules.

Until they underwent thyroid surgery, no patient had received any treatment. Authors' methods: It was from CDR3 differences across clinicopathological groups that a distant-metastasis classifier for papillary thyroid cancer was built. TCRdb used MiXCR to call clones anew from the PCR reads. The V and J calls were not made by the authors but by TCRdb's processing. The sample has under 55,000 clones; more than 15% are singletons. This clone was detected ten times or more. Its antigen is still unknown. The J segment lost 6 bases and the V segment lost 8 bases, leaving 7 bases of the junction unmatched. The germline V gene encodes CDR1 SGHRS and CDR2 YFSETQ. The CDR3 spans 14 residues.

The receptor was isolated from a female donor with papillary thyroid cancer or a benign thyroid nodule (not recorded which). Some clones in this sample may be carry-over from other donors' samples. V gene TRBV5-1 combines with J gene TRBJ2-3; TRBD2 matches at 12 bases. The sequenced sample consisted of blood. The CDR3 sequence is CASTTSGRSDTQYF. DNA for the CDR3: TGCGCCAGTACAACTAGCGGGAGGAGCGATACGCAGTATTTT.